This T cell receptor (beta chain) stems from a study of neoadjuvant anti-PD-1 for oral cavity cancer. Study conclusions and caveats: Non-responders to neoadjuvant nivolumab had significantly more clonal PBMC T cells than responders. Higher pretreatment blood Treg/Th17 ratios correlated with higher pretreatment blood and lower post-treatment tumor TCRbeta clonality.

Details on this clone: The antigen is unknown.

The time point: after neoadjuvant nivolumab, at surgical resection. The patients had HPV-negative, locally advanced oral cavity squamous cell carcinoma. No culture or expansion preceded analysis of these blood cells. Here immunoSEQ multiplex PCR was the method, and the copy in TCRdb shows in-frame clones only, minus some. The table includes over 13,000 clones, less than 85% detected once. The clonotype was recovered from a person aged 40 to 85 with oral cavity squamous cell carcinoma. The sequencing here drew on PBMCs, taken after nivolumab (anti-PD-1) treatment.

The CDR3 reads CASSPYRVPEAFF. CDR3 DNA sequence: TGTGCCAGCTCACCCTACAGGGTCCCTGAAGCTTTCTTT. The genes are TRBV18 and TRBJ1-1; D may be TRBD1 (6 bases). V was shortened by 3 bases and J by 6 bases, with 11 bases between the two germline ends. The CDR3 spans 13 residues. In germline, CDR1 is KGHSH, CDR2 LQKENI.